This is a list of T cell receptor beta chains from one sample in a study of cytomegalovirus exposure and HLA in healthy donors. Data came from immunoSEQ multiplex PCR; TCRdb stores just in-frame clones and leaves some out. In the table there are more than 80,000 clones, roughly four fifths of which are singletons. Sequenced material: PBMCs. The receptors come from a woman aged 50 to 60 in good health and CMV-seropositive. CDR3s include the opening cysteine and the closing phenylalanine or tryptophan. A D gene is named only where the DNA matches it firmly. Clone size is not always given. Where it is, it says once, few, many or a class for expanded clones.

v_call	d_call	clone_size	j_call	cdr3_aa	cdr3_nt
TRBV7-9	NA	NA	TRBJ1-3	CASSLIEGVGRAIYF	TGTGCCAGCAGCTTAATCGAGGGGGTTGGAAGGGCCATATATTTT
TRBV28	TRBD1	NA	TRBJ1-1	CASRKDRGRTEAFF	TGTGCCAGCAGAAAGGACAGGGGGCGGACTGAAGCTTTCTTT
TRBV6-6	TRBD2	NA	TRBJ2-7	CARHRTSGGTYYEQYF	TGTGCCAGACATCGGACTAGCGGGGGAACCTACTACGAGCAGTACTTC
TRBV19	NA	NA	TRBJ2-5	CASSISSLQQETQYF	TGTGCCAGTAGTATTAGTAGTCTACAGCAAGAGACCCAGTACTTC
TRBV5-4	NA	few	TRBJ1-3	CASSSNSSGNTIYF	TGTGCCAGCAGCTCGAACAGCTCTGGAAACACCATATATTTT
TRBV21-1	NA	NA	TRBJ2-1	CASIDGGDRSYNEQFF	TGTGCCAGCATCGACGGGGGGGACCGCTCCTACAATGAGCAGTTCTTC
TRBV6-5	NA	NA	TRBJ1-4	CASRGTHNEKLFF	TGTGCCAGCAGAGGGACACATAATGAAAAACTGTTTTTT
TRBV19	TRBD1	NA	TRBJ2-7	CASSIAGTGKDEQYF	TGTGCCAGTAGTATAGCCGGGACAGGGAAGGACGAGCAGTACTTC
TRBV30	TRBD2	NA	TRBJ2-3	CAWTASGGPGDTQYF	TGTGCCTGGACGGCTAGCGGGGGGCCTGGAGATACGCAGTATTTT
TRBV13	NA	NA	TRBJ2-4	CASSLQGAKNIQYF	TGTGCCAGCAGCTTACAGGGGGCCAAAAACATTCAGTACTTC
TRBV19	NA	NA	TRBJ2-5	CASRQAGETQYF	TGTGCCAGCAGACAGGCTGGGGAGACCCAGTACTTC
TRBV19	TRBD1	NA	TRBJ1-2	CASRRQGLLGGYTF	TGTGCCAGTAGGCGACAGGGTTTGCTTGGTGGCTACACCTTC
TRBV5-8	NA	NA	TRBJ1-2	CASLPGNGYGYTF	TGTGCCAGCCTTCCGGGGAATGGCTATGGCTACACCTTC
TRBV7-3	NA	NA	TRBJ1-4	CAVGIEANEKLFF	TGTGCCGTAGGTATCGAGGCTAATGAAAAACTGTTTTTT
TRBV9	NA	NA	TRBJ1-1	CASSAVGTNTEAFF	TGTGCCAGCAGCGCCGTTGGGACTAACACTGAAGCTTTCTTT
TRBV4-3	NA	NA	TRBJ1-2	CASSRSGRGVVYGYTF	TGCGCCAGCAGCCGGTCGGGGCGGGGGGTTGTCTATGGCTACACCTTC
TRBV2	TRBD2	NA	TRBJ2-2	CASRPRAGGAGELFF	TGTGCCAGCAGGCCGAGGGCGGGGGGCGCCGGGGAGCTGTTTTTT
TRBV19	TRBD1	NA	TRBJ1-2	CASSSRTGNYGYTF	TGTGCCAGTAGTAGCAGGACAGGGAACTATGGCTACACCTTC
TRBV4-2	TRBD1	NA	TRBJ1-5	CASSQGTGGLAQPQHF	TGTGCCAGCAGCCAAGGGACAGGGGGCTTGGCTCAGCCCCAGCATTTT
TRBV5-6	NA	NA	TRBJ2-2	CASSLKYRESGELFF	TGTGCCAGCAGCTTAAAATACAGGGAATCCGGGGAGCTGTTTTTT
TRBV30	TRBD1	few	TRBJ1-4	CAWSPRDSSASTTNEKLFF	TGTGCCTGGAGCCCCCGGGACAGTTCGGCGTCGACAACTAATGAAAAACTGTTTTTT
TRBV7-9	TRBD2	NA	TRBJ2-3	CASSSGVTSGSTDTQYF	TGTGCCAGCAGCTCGGGTGTCACTAGCGGGTCCACAGATACGCAGTATTTT
TRBV28	TRBD1	NA	TRBJ2-7	CASSIPGQGYEQYF	TGTGCCAGCAGTATACCGGGACAGGGGTACGAGCAGTACTTC
TRBV7-2	NA	NA	TRBJ2-2	CASSSGGHRELFF	TGTGCCAGCAGCTCGGGTGGCCACCGGGAGCTGTTTTTT
TRBV7-2	TRBD1	NA	TRBJ2-5	CASSTGTGGLRVGETQYF	TGTGCCAGCAGCACAGGGACAGGGGGCCTACGGGTCGGGGAGACCCAGTACTTC
TRBV6-1	NA	NA	TRBJ1-2	CASSEQGNYGYTF	TGTGCCAGCAGTGAACAGGGTAACTATGGCTACACCTTC
TRBV18	NA	NA	TRBJ1-1	CASSAGTPNTEAFF	TGTGCCAGCTCAGCCGGGACTCCGAACACTGAAGCTTTCTTT
TRBV9	NA	NA	TRBJ1-6	CASSAPGNSPLHF	TGTGCCAGCAGCGCCCCCGGGAATTCACCCCTCCACTTT
TRBV11-2	TRBD1	once	TRBJ1-1	CASSRGQGNTEAFF	TGTGCCAGCAGCCGAGGACAGGGGAACACTGAAGCTTTCTTT
TRBV19	TRBD1	NA	TRBJ2-7	CASSATGTGSYEQYF	TGTGCCAGTAGTGCAACCGGGACAGGGTCGTACGAGCAGTACTTC
TRBV28	TRBD1	NA	TRBJ2-2	CASSFPRQGTVELFF	TGTGCCAGCAGTTTCCCTAGACAGGGTACCGTGGAGCTGTTTTTT
TRBV30	TRBD1	NA	TRBJ2-5	CAWSAHRGQGEETQYF	TGTGCCTGGAGTGCGCACCGGGGACAGGGGGAAGAGACCCAGTACTTC
TRBV28	TRBD1	NA	TRBJ1-6	CASSSRQGAGNSPLHF	TGTGCCAGCAGTTCCCGACAGGGGGCAGGTAATTCACCCCTCCACTTT
TRBV6-5	NA	NA	TRBJ2-7	CASSSRRESSYEQYF	TGTGCCAGCAGTTCTAGACGGGAGAGCTCCTACGAGCAGTACTTC
TRBV18	NA	NA	TRBJ2-1	CASSPGAPYNEQFF	TGTGCCAGCTCACCTGGGGCACCCTACAATGAGCAGTTCTTC
TRBV19	TRBD1	NA	TRBJ1-5	CASSDPGGGGNQPQHF	TGTGCCAGTAGTGACCCAGGGGGCGGGGGCAATCAGCCCCAGCATTTT
TRBV5-1	TRBD1	NA	TRBJ2-2	CASRPGQLVYTGELFF	TGCGCCAGCAGACCGGGACAGCTTGTTTACACCGGGGAGCTGTTTTTT
TRBV4-1	NA	few	TRBJ2-7	CASSQVGNYEQYF	TGCGCCAGCAGCCAAGTCGGGAACTACGAGCAGTACTTC
TRBV28	TRBD1	NA	TRBJ1-5	CASSSPGQANQPQHF	TGTGCCAGCAGTTCCCCGGGACAGGCCAATCAGCCCCAGCATTTT
TRBV5-8	TRBD1	NA	TRBJ2-5	CASSLGGSAGGVVETQYF	TGTGCCAGCAGCTTGGGAGGGTCGGCAGGGGGCGTTGTAGAGACCCAGTACTTC
TRBV21-1	NA	NA	TRBJ2-5	CASRNGKDYEETQYF	TGTGCCAGCCGGAACGGAAAGGACTATGAAGAGACCCAGTACTTC
TRBV5-1	NA	NA	TRBJ1-1	CASSSMNTEAFF	TGCGCCAGCTCATCTATGAACACTGAAGCTTTCTTT
TRBV7-2	TRBD2	NA	TRBJ2-5	CASSLAVVRGGQETQYF	TGTGCCAGCAGCTTAGCGGTCGTCCGGGGGGGCCAGGAGACCCAGTACTTC
TRBV4-3	NA	NA	TRBJ2-5	CASSQDSWRNISGRTQETQYF	TGCGCCAGCAGCCAAGATTCGTGGCGGAATATCAGCGGTCGGACTCAAGAGACCCAGTACTTC
TRBV6-1	NA	NA	TRBJ1-2	CASRQTGANYGYTF	TGTGCCAGCAGGCAAACAGGAGCTAACTATGGCTACACCTTC
TRBV19	TRBD1	NA	TRBJ1-3	CASSEGASFSGNTIYF	TGTGCCAGTAGCGAGGGGGCCTCGTTCTCTGGAAACACCATATATTTT
TRBV29-1	TRBD1	once	TRBJ2-7	CSVEGDPRQGLTSHEQYF	TGCAGCGTTGAGGGGGACCCTCGACAGGGCCTAACTTCCCACGAGCAGTACTTC
TRBV30	NA	NA	TRBJ1-2	CAWSYHRDGYTF	TGTGCCTGGAGTTACCACAGGGATGGCTACACCTTC
TRBV29-1	TRBD2	NA	TRBJ2-1	CSGRTSITEQFF	TGCAGCGGTCGGACTAGCATCACTGAGCAGTTCTTC
TRBV18	NA	NA	TRBJ1-3	CASSPVGGTPGNTIYF	TGTGCCAGCTCCCCCGTGGGAGGGACTCCTGGAAACACCATATATTTT
TRBV28	TRBD1	once	TRBJ1-6	CASSLPGQGAGNSPLHF	TGTGCCAGCAGTTTACCGGGACAGGGGGCTGGGAATTCACCCCTCCACTTT
TRBV28	NA	NA	TRBJ2-7	CASSLWDSFEQYF	TGTGCCAGCAGTTTATGGGACAGTTTCGAGCAGTACTTC